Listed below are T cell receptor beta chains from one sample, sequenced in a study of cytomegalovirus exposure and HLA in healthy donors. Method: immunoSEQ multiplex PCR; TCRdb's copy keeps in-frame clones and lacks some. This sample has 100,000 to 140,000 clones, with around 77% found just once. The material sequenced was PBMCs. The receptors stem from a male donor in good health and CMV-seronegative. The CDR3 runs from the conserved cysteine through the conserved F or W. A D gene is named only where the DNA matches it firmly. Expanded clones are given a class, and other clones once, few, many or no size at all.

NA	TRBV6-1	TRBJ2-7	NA	TGTGCCAGCAGTGAAAGGGGGATAGGGCGCGAGCAGTACTTC	CASSERGIGREQYF
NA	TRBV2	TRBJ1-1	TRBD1	TGTGCCAGCAGTACCGGGACAGGGGGCGGGGGCACTGAAGCTTTCTTT	CASSTGTGGGGTEAFF
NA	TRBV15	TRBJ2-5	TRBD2	TGTGCCACCAGCGGGGGGGATTGGCAGGGAAAAGAGACCCAGTACTTC	CATSGGDWQGKETQYF
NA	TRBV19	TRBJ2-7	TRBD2	TGTGCCAGTAGTGGGACTAACTCCTACGAGCAGTACTTC	CASSGTNSYEQYF
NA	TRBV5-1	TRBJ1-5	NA	TGCGCCAGCAGCTTGAGTACAGGGTCCAATCAGCCCCAGCATTTT	CASSLSTGSNQPQHF
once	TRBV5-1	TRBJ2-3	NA	TGCGCCAGCAGTTCACAGGTCAGCACAGATACGCAGTATTTT	CASSSQVSTDTQYF
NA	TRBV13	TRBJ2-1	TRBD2	TGTGCCAGCAGTCCTAGCGGGAGGGCCGGTGGGGAGCAGTTCTTC	CASSPSGRAGGEQFF
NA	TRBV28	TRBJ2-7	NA	TGTGCCAGCAGTGGGGGGACAGCCACCTACGAGCAGTACTTC	CASSGGTATYEQYF
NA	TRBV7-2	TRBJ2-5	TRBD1	TGTGCCAGCAGCTCGACAGGGGGGTTCCAAGAGACCCAGTACTTC	CASSSTGGFQETQYF
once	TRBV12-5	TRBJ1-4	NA	TGTGCTAGTGGTTTGGGCCCTGGGGGCGTATCAACTAATGAAAAACTGTTTTTT	CASGLGPGGVSTNEKLFF
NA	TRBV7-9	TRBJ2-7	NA	TGTGCCAGCAGCTTAGCAACCGGGACAAACTACGAGCAGTACTTC	CASSLATGTNYEQYF
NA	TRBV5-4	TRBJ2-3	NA	TGTGCCAGCAGCTTGAGGGGGCGGGGAGATACGCAGTATTTT	CASSLRGRGDTQYF
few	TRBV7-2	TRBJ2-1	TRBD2	TGTGCCAGCAGCTTAGCGATCGGGACTACCCATGAGCAGTTCTTC	CASSLAIGTTHEQFF
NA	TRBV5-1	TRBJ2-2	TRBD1	TGCGCCAGCAGCACCGGGACAGGGGGTTTTAGGACCGGGGAGCTGTTTTTT	CASSTGTGGFRTGELFF
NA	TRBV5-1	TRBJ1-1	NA	TGCGCCAGCAGCTCCTCAACAGATGAAGCTTTCTTT	CASSSSTDEAFF
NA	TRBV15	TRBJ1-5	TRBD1	TGTGCCACCAGCTTCGGGGGGGACAGAAACAATCAGCCCCAGCATTTT	CATSFGGDRNNQPQHF
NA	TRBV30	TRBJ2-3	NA	TGTGCCTGGGGGGTCATCGGGGGAGCAGATACGCAGTATTTT	CAWGVIGGADTQYF
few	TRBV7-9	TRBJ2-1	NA	TGTGCCAGCAGCATCACTAGCTCCCTTAACTACAATGAGCAGTTCTTC	CASSITSSLNYNEQFF
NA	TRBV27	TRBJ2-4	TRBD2	TGTGCCAGCAGTGGTTCGCTAGCGGGTAGAAACATTCAGTACTTC	CASSGSLAGRNIQYF
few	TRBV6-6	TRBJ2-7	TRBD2	TGTGCCAGCAGGGGAGAGCGGGAGGCAGACGAGCAGTACTTC	CASRGEREADEQYF
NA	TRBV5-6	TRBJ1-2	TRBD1	TGTGCCAGCAGCTTGGGGACAGGGGTTGGCCATGGCTACACCTTC	CASSLGTGVGHGYTF
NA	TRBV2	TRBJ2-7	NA	TGTGCCAGCAGTGTGGGCAGGAATTACGAGCAGTACTTC	CASSVGRNYEQYF
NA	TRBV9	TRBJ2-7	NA	TGTGCCAGCAGCGTATCCCTCAGCCCCCCCGCGGGGTACGAGCAGTACTTC	CASSVSLSPPAGYEQYF
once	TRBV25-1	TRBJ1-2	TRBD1	TGTGCCAGCAGTGGGACAGGGTTCGGCTACACCTTC	CASSGTGFGYTF
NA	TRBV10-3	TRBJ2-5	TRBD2	TGTGCCATCAGCGGGACTAGCGCGCAAGAGACCCAGTACTTC	CAISGTSAQETQYF
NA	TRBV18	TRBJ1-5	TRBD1	TGTGCCAGCTCTCTCGGACAGGGAAATCAGCCCCAGCATTTT	CASSLGQGNQPQHF
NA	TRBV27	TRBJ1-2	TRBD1	TGTGCCAGCACCAGTAGGGACAGCCGGAATTCCTATGGCTACACCTTC	CASTSRDSRNSYGYTF
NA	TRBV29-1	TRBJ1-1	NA	TGCAGCGTCCCCAGAGGGTCTGAAGCTTTCTTT	CSVPRGSEAFF
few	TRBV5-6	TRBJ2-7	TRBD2	TGTGCCAGCAATCCGGGACTAGCGGAATACGAGCAGTACTTC	CASNPGLAEYEQYF
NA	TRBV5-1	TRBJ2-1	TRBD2	TGCGCCAGCAGCTTCGCTAAAGGACTAGCGGGAGGAGGTATGGATGAGCAGTTCTTC	CASSFAKGLAGGGMDEQFF
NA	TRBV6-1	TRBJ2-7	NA	TGTGCCAGCAGTGAACACAGTCCCTACGAGCAGTACTTC	CASSEHSPYEQYF
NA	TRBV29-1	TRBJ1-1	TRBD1	TGCAGCGTTGGTGGGCCGACAGGGCTGGCCACTGAAGCTTTCTTT	CSVGGPTGLATEAFF
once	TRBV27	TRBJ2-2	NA	TGTGCCAGCGGCCTTAGGGGTACCGGGGAGCTGTTTTTT	CASGLRGTGELFF
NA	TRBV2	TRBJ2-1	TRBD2	TGTGCCAGCAGTCGACTAGCGGGAGTGATCAATGAGCAGTTCTTC	CASSRLAGVINEQFF
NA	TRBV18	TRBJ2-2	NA	TGTGCCAGCTCACCAGACAGGACGTCCACCGGGGAGCTGTTTTTT	CASSPDRTSTGELFF
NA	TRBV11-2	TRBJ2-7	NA	TGTGCCAGCAGCCCGTCCCCAACGGGGGGCCACGAGCAGTACTTC	CASSPSPTGGHEQYF
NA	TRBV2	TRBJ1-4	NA	TGTGCCAGCAGTGATGGGCGAACAACTAATGAAAAACTGTTTTTT	CASSDGRTTNEKLFF
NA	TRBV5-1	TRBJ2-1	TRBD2	TGCGCCAGCAGCGAGGGACTAGCGGGGTCCGGTGAGCAGTTCTTC	CASSEGLAGSGEQFF
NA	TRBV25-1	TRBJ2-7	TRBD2	TGTGCCAGCAGAGTTCCTTGGACTAGCGGGAGGTTCGAGCAGTACTTC	CASRVPWTSGRFEQYF
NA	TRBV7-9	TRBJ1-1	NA	TGTGCCAGCAGCTTAGGGGAGGGCGTAAACACTGAAGCTTTCTTT	CASSLGEGVNTEAFF
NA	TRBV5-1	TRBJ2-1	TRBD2	TGCGCCAGCAGCCCGGGACTAGCAATTTACAATGAGCAGTTCTTC	CASSPGLAIYNEQFF
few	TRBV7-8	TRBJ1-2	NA	TGTGCCAGCAGCTTAGTTCTAGGGGTGGCATATGGCTACACCTTC	CASSLVLGVAYGYTF
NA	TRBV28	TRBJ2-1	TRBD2	TGTGCCAGCAGTTTAGGGACTAGCGGATACAATGAGCAGTTCTTC	CASSLGTSGYNEQFF
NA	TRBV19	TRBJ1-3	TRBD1	TGTGCCAGTAGGGGGGACAGGTCCCTAAACTCCGGAAACACCATATATTTT	CASRGDRSLNSGNTIYF
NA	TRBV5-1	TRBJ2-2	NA	TGCGCCAGCAGATTACAGGGCACCGGGGAGCTGTTTTTT	CASRLQGTGELFF
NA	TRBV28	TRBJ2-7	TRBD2	TGTGCCAGCCAAGGACTAGCGGCCGACTACGAGCAGTACTTC	CASQGLAADYEQYF
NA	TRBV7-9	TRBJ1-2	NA	TGTGCCAGCAGCTTAGGGGCAGGGAATGGCTACACCTTC	CASSLGAGNGYTF
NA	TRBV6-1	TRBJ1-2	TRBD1	TGTGCCAGCAGTGACGGGACAGGGGATTTTGGCTACACCTTC	CASSDGTGDFGYTF
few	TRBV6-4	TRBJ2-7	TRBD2	TGTGCCAGCAGTGAGGCCGGGACTAGCGGGTTTTCTGAGTACTTC	CASSEAGTSGFSEYF
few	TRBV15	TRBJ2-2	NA	TGTGCCACCAGCAGGATAGTGAACACCGGGGAGCTGTTTTTT	CATSRIVNTGELFF
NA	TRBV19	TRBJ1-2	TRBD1	TGTGCCAGTAGTATAACAGGGGTGGTAAGAGGCTACACCTTC	CASSITGVVRGYTF
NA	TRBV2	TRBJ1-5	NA	TGTGCCAGCAGTGAATGGAAACAGGGCCATCAGCCCCAGCATTTT	CASSEWKQGHQPQHF
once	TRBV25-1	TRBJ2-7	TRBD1	TGTGCCAGCAGTGTCCGACAGGGGGCTCAGCAGTACTTC	CASSVRQGAQQYF
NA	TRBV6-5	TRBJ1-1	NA	TGTGCCAGCAGTTACCAGGGTGTGAGTGCAGTCACTGAAGCTTTCTTT	CASSYQGVSAVTEAFF